The next 32 T cell receptor beta chains were all read from a single sample in a study of blood T cell repertoires in COVID-19. Repertoires were generated with immunoSEQ multiplex PCR, while TCRdb's copy carries only in-frame clones and drops some. Of 200,000 to 250,000 clones detected, 84% appear once; the ten largest clones hold 6.8%. The sample was PBMCs or T cells enriched from blood (not recorded which). These receptors were collected from a woman between 35 and 50 years old who had recovered from COVID-19.

This clone appeared a few times. The chain has TRBV15 and TRBJ1-5; D remains ambiguous. V lost 2 bases and J lost 6, with 8 bases in between. The germline V gene encodes CDR1 LNHNV and CDR2 YYDKDF (reference sequence). The CDR3 loop spans 13 amino acids. The CDR3 here is CATSRTRGQPQHF. DNA of the CDR3: TGTGCCACCAGCAGAACTCGGGGTCAGCCCCAGCATTTT.

The CDR3 here is CASSQERGRANEKLFF. CDR3 nucleotides: TGTGCCAGCAGCCAAGAGCGGGGCAGGGCGAACGAAAAACTGTTTTTT. This rearrangement joins TRBV3-1 (or the pseudogene TRBV3-2) to TRBJ1-4, with a tentative D call TRBD1 (5 bases). Germline assignment: CDR1 LGHDT and CDR2 YNNKEL (reference sequence). The CDR3 spans 16 residues. V lost 0 bases and J 8 bases, leaving 16 bases between the germline ends.

This clone was seen more than once but under ten times. The chain carries TRBV3-1 (or the pseudogene TRBV3-2) and TRBJ1-4, with a possible D match to TRBD1 (5 bases). Germline loops: CDR1 LGHDT, CDR2 YNNKEL (reference sequence). The CDR3 contains 18 residues. The V gene lost 5 bases and the J gene lost 0 bases, with 19 bases spanning the gap. CDR3 sequence: CASSFGGRGGATNEKLFF. The CDR3 region has the DNA TGTGCCAGCAGCTTCGGGGGTAGGGGTGGTGCAACTAATGAAAAACTGTTTTTT.

J is TRBJ1-3 and V is TRBV28; 8 nucleotides align to TRBD1. V lost 7 bases and J lost 3; bases outside the gene matches: 5. Germline V lookup: CDR1 MDHEN, CDR2 SYDVKM. This CDR3 region has 14 residues. The CDR3 bases are TGTGCCAGCATTATGACAGGGGTTGGAAACACCATATATTTT. Its translation is CASIMTGVGNTIYF. Together with reference TRBV28 and TRBJ1-3, the CDR3 gives the full variable domain: DVKVTQSSRYLVKRTGEKVFLECVQDMDHENMFWYRQDPGLGLRLIYFSYDVKMKEKGDIPEGYSVSREKKERFSLILESASTNQTSMYLCASIMTGVGNTIYFGEGSWLTVV.

The genes are TRBV4-3 and TRBJ2-3; D uncertain. The CDR3 has 16 residues. V was cut by 0 bases and J by 2 bases, with 12 bases left in between. Per germline, CDR1 LGHNA and CDR2 YSLEER. The CDR3 sequence is CASSQDLSRHTDTQYF. In DNA form, the CDR3 reads TGCGCCAGCAGCCAAGATCTTTCCAGACACACAGATACGCAGTATTTT.

This clone appeared once. This chain links TRBV5-1 with TRBJ2-5; 9 bases fit TRBD1. The V gene's germline CDR1 is SGHRS and CDR2 YFSETQ. V was pared by 0 bases and J by 13 bases, with 16 bases of the junction left unmatched. This CDR3 contains 16 residues. The CDR3 nucleotides read TGCGCCAGCAGCTTGGCCACCGGGACAGGGTTGGGGGCTTGGTACTTC. Translated: CASSLATGTGLGAWYF.

This rearrangement joins TRBV11-3 to TRBJ2-1, with 15 bases aligning to TRBD2. The CDR3 loop spans 18 amino acids. After removal of 5 bases from V and 4 bases from J, the junction contained 9 bases not matched to a gene. Germline V gives CDR1 SGHNT, CDR2 YENEEA. CDR3 protein: CASSPWTSGRGPYNEQFF. For the CDR3, the DNA is TGTGCCAGCAGCCCCTGGACTAGCGGGAGGGGACCTTACAATGAGCAGTTCTTC.

This clone was counted between two and nine times. The chain combines TRBV7-9 with TRBJ2-1, with 11 nucleotides matching TRBD1. J gave up 6 bases and V 4 bases, and 2 bases lay outside the gene matches. Germline V lookup: CDR1 SEHNR, CDR2 FQNEAQ (reference sequence). The CDR3 totals 14 residues. The CDR3 protein is CASSSDRGRNEQFF. CDR3 sequence (DNA): TGTGCCAGCAGCTCGGACAGGGGGCGCAATGAGCAGTTCTTC.

The rearrangement links TRBV28 to TRBJ2-7; 15 nucleotides match TRBD2. Germline V lookup: CDR1 MDHEN, CDR2 SYDVKM. The CDR3 is 21 amino acids. J was trimmed by 0 bases and V by 6 bases; bases with no gene match: 18. The CDR3 loop is CASSSLITGTSGRWSSYEQYF. CDR3 DNA sequence: TGTGCCAGCAGCTCCTTAATAACCGGGACTAGCGGGAGGTGGAGCTCCTACGAGCAGTACTTC.

As to this clone: Distinct nucleotide sequences in the sample also encode this CDR3. The gene calls are TRBV7-9 and TRBJ2-2; 9 nucleotides agree with TRBD1. This CDR3 spans 16 amino acids. Germline CDR1 SEHNR, CDR2 FQNEAQ (reference sequence). J was trimmed by 1 base and V by 1 base; bases with no gene match: 1. CDR3 DNA sequence: TGTGCCAGCAGCTTAGGACAGGGGGAGAACACCGGGGAGCTGTTTTTT. Translation: CASSLGQGENTGELFF.

Only a few counts were recorded for this clone. This chain links TRBV4-1 with TRBJ2-4; 16 positions agree with TRBD2. The germline V gene encodes CDR1 MGHRA and CDR2 YSYEKL. The CDR3 extends over 20 amino acids. V lost 0 bases to trimming and J lost 3 bases; unmatched junction nucleotides: 8. CDR3 sequence (DNA): TGCGCCAGCAGCCAAGATCGGGGACTAGCGGGAGGGGAGGGCAAAAACATTCAGTACTTC. Translating it yields CASSQDRGLAGGEGKNIQYF.

V is TRBV2 and J is TRBJ2-7; TRBD2 agrees at 8 bases. J lost 4 bases, V lost 1 base, and 6 bases had no gene match. This CDR3 comprises 15 residues. Per the germline V gene, CDR1 is SNHLY and CDR2 is FYNNEI. CDR3 in DNA: TGTGCCAGCAGTGAAGGGGCGGGGGGCTCATACGAGCAGTACGTC. Translating it yields CASSEGAGGSYEQYV.

The V and J genes are TRBV5-1 and TRBJ2-5; no firm D call. The germline gives CDR1 SGHRS, CDR2 YFSETQ. Trimming shortened V by 9 bases and J by 2 bases, and 5 bases separated the two germline ends. The length of the CDR3 is 10 residues. The CDR3 DNA reads as TGCGCCAACCTACAAGAGACCCAGTACTTC. It specifies CANLQETQYF.

This clone was seen a single time. Written as DNA, the CDR3 is TGCGCCAGCAGGTGGAGCGGATACACAGATACGCAGTATTTT. This codes for CASRWSGYTDTQYF. This chain uses TRBV5-1 with TRBJ2-3; D may be TRBD2 (5 bases). The V and J ends lost 5 bases and 2 bases respectively, with 12 bases between them. Per germline, CDR1 SGHRS and CDR2 YFSETQ. This CDR3 comprises 14 residues.

The genes are TRBV28 and TRBJ1-5; 10 bases align to TRBD1. V shed 5 bases, J shed 2 bases, and the junction held 6 bases outside the gene matches. CDR1 is MDHEN, CDR2 SYDVKM, per germline. The CDR3 loop spans 16 amino acids. The CDR3 coding sequence is TGTGCCAGCAGTCCCGGGACAGGGGAAGGCAATCAGCCCCAGCATTTT. Translated, it gives CASSPGTGEGNQPQHF.

V gene TRBV2 combines with J gene TRBJ2-6; 7 bases line up with TRBD2. The CDR3 runs to 15 residues. Germline V gene sequence: CDR1 SNHLY, CDR2 FYNNEI. Trimming took 7 bases from V and 3 from J; bases not matched to a gene: 6. The CDR3 loop reads CASTPGGFGANVLTF. DNA for the CDR3: TGTGCCAGCACCCCGGGGGGATTTGGGGCCAACGTCCTGACTTTC.

The chain uses TRBV10-3 and TRBJ1-3; no firm D call. Trimming took off 4 bases at V and 0 bases at J, with 10 bases between the two ends. This CDR3 comprises 15 residues. Looked up from germline, CDR1 is ENHRY and CDR2 is SYGVKD. CDR3 loop: CAISGTFRSGNTIYF. Written as DNA, the CDR3 is TGTGCCATCAGTGGCACTTTCCGCTCTGGAAACACCATATATTTT.

The chain has TRBV5-7 and TRBJ2-7; D is possibly TRBD2 (5 bases). TRBV5-7 is assigned to the ORF class and has an uncertain function. The CDR3 contains 18 residues. V shed 2 bases and J shed 0 bases, with 21 bases lying between them. CDR3 sequence reads: CASSLERIREKNSYEQYV. The CDR3, as DNA: TGTGCCAGCAGCTTAGAGAGAATACGGGAAAAGAACTCCTACGAGCAGTACGTC.

The chain joins TRBV7-9 to TRBJ2-2; 7 positions match TRBD1. V gave up 4 bases and J gave up 3 bases; unmatched junction bases: 5. CDR1 is SEHNR, CDR2 FQNEAQ, per germline (reference sequence). CDR3 size: 15 residues. This CDR3 is CASSSDRRDTGELFF. CDR3 coding DNA: TGTGCCAGCAGCTCGGACAGGCGAGACACCGGGGAGCTGTTTTTT.

V and J are TRBV27 and TRBJ2-2; 7 bases align to TRBD2. This CDR3 comprises 16 residues. The germline CDR1 and CDR2 sequences are MNHEY and SMNVEV (reference sequence). Trimming at V came to 4 bases and at J to 0 bases, leaving 5 bases not matched to a gene. CDR3 DNA: TGTGCCAGCAGTTACCTAGCGGCCCCGAACACCGGGGAGCTGTTTTTT. Translation gives CASSYLAAPNTGELFF.

V usage is TRBV7-3 and J usage is TRBJ2-3; a weak D match, TRBD2 (5 bases). The CDR3 spans 13 residues. The germline V gene encodes CDR1 SGHTA and CDR2 FQGTGA. V lost 5 bases and J 6 bases, leaving 12 bases between the germline ends. Here the CDR3 reads CASSQGQRDTQYF. CDR3 nucleotides: TGTGCCAGCAGCCAAGGGCAGCGGGATACGCAGTATTTT.

This chain joins TRBV7-8 and TRBJ2-1; D uncertain. V was cut by 2 bases and J by 0 bases, with 8 bases left in between. Germline V gene data show CDR1 as SGHVS and CDR2 as FQNEAQ. The CDR3 is 15 amino acids. The CDR3 protein is CASSLSSSSYNEQFF. The DNA for the CDR3 is TGTGCCAGCAGCTTATCGAGTAGCTCCTACAATGAGCAGTTCTTC.

CDR3 loop: CASSIARNTGELFF. The CDR3 region has the DNA TGTGCCAGTAGTATAGCCCGGAACACCGGGGAGCTGTTTTTT. The chain is built from TRBV19 and TRBJ2-2, with unresolved D. Trimming took 1 base from V and 1 from J, leaving 4 bases between them. The CDR3 runs to 14 residues. Germline V gene sequence: CDR1 LNHDA, CDR2 SQIVND (reference sequence).

This chain uses TRBV7-8 with TRBJ2-2, with D uncertain. V was trimmed by 5 bases and J by 16 bases, leaving 14 bases between them. This CDR3 has 11 residues. Germline V gives CDR1 SGHVS, CDR2 FQNEAQ. This CDR3 reads CASSLETQRFF. The CDR3 DNA sequence: TGTGCCAGCAGCCTGGAGACCCAGCGGTTTTTT.

V is TRBV19 and J is TRBJ2-2; D call uncertain. V dropped 7 bases and J dropped 1 base, with 7 bases sitting between them. Germline V gene lookup returns CDR1 LNHDA and CDR2 SQIVND (reference sequence). The CDR3 covers 13 residues. CDR3 amino acids: CASTERNTGELFF. CDR3 in DNA: TGTGCCAGTACGGAGCGGAACACCGGGGAGCTGTTTTTT.

Details on this clone: Other DNA sequences in this sample translate to the same CDR3. V is TRBV20-1 and J is TRBJ2-7, with 7 positions matching TRBD2. Germline CDR1 is DFQATT and CDR2 is SNEGSKA (reference sequence). The CDR3 has 13 amino acids. V was pared by 3 bases and J by 2 bases, with 4 bases of the junction left unmatched. CDR3 coding DNA: TGCAGTGCTAGTGCTAGCGGCCCCTACGAGCAGTACTTC. Amino acids: CSASASGPYEQYF.

The rearrangement links TRBV18 to TRBJ1-2; 8 positions agree with TRBD1. Losses at the gene ends were 2 bases for V and 5 bases for J; bases not matched to a gene: 7. The CDR3 has 15 amino acids. The germline CDR1 and CDR2 sequences are KGHSH and LQKENI. The CDR3, as DNA: TGTGCCAGCTCACCATTGGGACAGGATGATTATGGCTACACCTTC. Its translation: CASSPLGQDDYGYTF.

The chain is built from TRBV2 and TRBJ2-2; D gene uncertain. V dropped 3 bases and J dropped 4 bases, with 6 bases sitting between them. Germline V gives CDR1 SNHLY, CDR2 FYNNEI. The length of the CDR3 is 13 residues. The CDR3 DNA reads TGTGCCAGCAGTGAGGCCGTCACCGGGGAGCTGTTTTTT. As protein: CASSEAVTGELFF.

The chain couples TRBV7-2 to TRBJ2-1; the match to TRBD1 covers 7 bases. Germline assignment: CDR1 SGHTA and CDR2 FQGNSA. The V segment lost 4 bases and the J segment 8 bases; nucleotides outside the gene matches: 8. The CDR3 totals 14 residues. CDR3 in amino acids: CASSSRGQFYEQFF. In DNA form, the CDR3 reads TGTGCCAGCAGCTCACGGGGACAGTTCTATGAGCAGTTCTTC.

DNA for the CDR3: TGTGCCAGCAGTGATCAGGGTAGAATGAACACTGAAGCTTTCTTT. Translated, it gives CASSDQGRMNTEAFF. V gene TRBV2 combines with J gene TRBJ1-1, with D tentatively TRBD1 (5 bases). This CDR3 has 15 residues. V gave up 3 bases and J gave up 0 bases, with 11 bases separating them. Germline V CDR1 and CDR2: SNHLY, FYNNEI. The full variable domain, rest sourced from reference TRBV2 and TRBJ1-1, is EPEVTQTPSHQVTQMGQEVILRCVPISNHLYFYWYRQILGQKVEFLVSFYNNEISEKSEIFDDQFSVERPDGSNFTLKIRSTKLEDSAMYFCASSDQGRMNTEAFFGQGTRLTVV.

The chain has TRBV6-4 and TRBJ2-1, with 12 bases identical to TRBD2. CDR3 length: 15 amino acids. CDR1 and CDR2 (germline): MRHNA, SNTAGT. J gave up 9 bases and V 6 bases, and 9 bases lay outside the gene matches. CDR3 sequence reads: CASRQTSGSLIEQFF. CDR3 sequence (DNA): TGTGCCAGCAGACAGACTAGCGGGAGTTTGATTGAGCAGTTCTTC.

A few counts support this clone. The DNA of the CDR3 is TGTGCCAGCAGTTACTCGGCGGGAGGCCCCTACGAGCAGTACTTC. It codes for CASSYSAGGPYEQYF. V is TRBV6-5 and J is TRBJ2-7; TRBD2 matches 8 bases. This CDR3 has 15 amino acids. The junction had 3 bases not matched to a gene; V was cut back by 0 bases and J by 2 bases. Per germline, CDR1 MNHEY and CDR2 SVGAGI.